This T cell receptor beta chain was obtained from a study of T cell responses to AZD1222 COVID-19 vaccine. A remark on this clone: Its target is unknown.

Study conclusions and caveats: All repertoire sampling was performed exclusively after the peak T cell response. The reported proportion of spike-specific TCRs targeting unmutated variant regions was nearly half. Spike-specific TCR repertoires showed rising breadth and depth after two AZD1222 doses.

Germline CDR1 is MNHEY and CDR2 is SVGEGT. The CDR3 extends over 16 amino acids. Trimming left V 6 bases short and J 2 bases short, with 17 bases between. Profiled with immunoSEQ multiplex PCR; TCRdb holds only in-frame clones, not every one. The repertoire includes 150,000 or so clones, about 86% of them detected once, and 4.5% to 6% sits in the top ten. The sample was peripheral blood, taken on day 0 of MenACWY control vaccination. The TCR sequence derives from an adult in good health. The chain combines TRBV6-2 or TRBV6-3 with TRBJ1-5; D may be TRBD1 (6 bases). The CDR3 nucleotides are TGTGCCAGCAGCCCTCGGGGGGGGGCGGGCAATCAGCCCCAGCATTTT. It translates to CASSPRGGAGNQPQHF.